This TCR beta chain came from a study of radiation and T cells in renal cell carcinoma. Study overall: Nephrectomy followed 15 Gy stereotactic body radiation by 4 weeks.

A remark on this clone: The antigen is unknown.

Assay used: immunoSEQ multiplex PCR; TCRdb lists only in-frame clones, some missing. The sample holds 150,000 or so clones; nearly 90% are singletons and the top ten take more than 10%. Time point denoted: baseline pretreatment blood. The treatment denotes: 15 Gy SBRT to primary tumor, nephrectomy 4 weeks later. Blood was sampled at baseline, 2 weeks and 4 weeks after SBRT. Study conclusions and caveats: In blood, top tumor clones expanded by 2 weeks, shrinking by 4.

The sample consisted of blood, taken from a patient whose treatment included radiotherapy and nephrectomy. This receptor was identified in a woman aged 45 to 65 with renal cell carcinoma.

CDR3 DNA sequence: TGTGCCAGCAGCTTAGGCTGGACAGGGACATCCGAAGCTTTCTTT. It translates to CASSLGWTGTSEAFF. The chain has TRBV7-8 and TRBJ1-1; TRBD1 matches 8 bases. Germline values: CDR1 SGHVS, CDR2 FQNEAQ. The CDR3 totals 15 residues. V gave up 1 base and J gave up 8 bases; unmatched junction bases: 9.